The next 15 T cell receptor beta chains were all read from a single sample in a study of blood T cell repertoires in COVID-19. The repertoire was sequenced with immunoSEQ multiplex PCR; TCRdb's copy has only in-frame clones and lacks some. The sample yields 150,000 or so clones, around four fifths seen once. Sequencing was done on a sample of peripheral blood. The source of these receptors is a man aged 40-49 years who had recovered from COVID-19.

J is TRBJ2-1 and V is TRBV12-3 or TRBV12-4; D is possibly TRBD1 (5 bases). Trimming took 11 bases from V and 7 from J, leaving 15 bases between them. This CDR3 is 12 amino acids long. The CDR3: CAAGPGSNEQFF. As DNA, the CDR3 is TGTGCCGCCGGTCCAGGGTCGAATGAGCAGTTCTTC.

The chain carries TRBV6-2 or TRBV6-3 and TRBJ2-5, with a tentative D call TRBD1 (6 bases). This CDR3 comprises 14 residues. V dropped 4 bases and J dropped 5 bases, with 14 bases sitting between them. Germline CDR1 MNHEY, CDR2 SVGEGT. The CDR3 coding sequence is TGTGCCAGCAGTTCCTCAGGGGCGCGGGAGACCCAGTACTTC. Its protein is CASSSSGARETQYF.

The chain joins TRBV27 to TRBJ2-7, with D possibly matching TRBD2 (7 bases). CDR3 length: 15 residues. CDR1 is MNHEY and CDR2 is SMNVEV in the germline V gene (reference sequence). The ends were cut back, 5 bases at V and 2 bases at J, with 16 bases in the middle. The CDR3 bases are TGTGCCAGCAGTCCCCGCAGGGGAGGGACCTACGAGCAGTACTTC. Amino acid sequence: CASSPRRGGTYEQYF.

This clone was counted a single time. The CDR3 DNA is TGTGCCATCAGTGAGGGACAGTCTTACGGCTACACCTTC. Its protein product is CAISEGQSYGYTF. V and J are TRBV10-3 and TRBJ1-2; D is perhaps TRBD1 (6 bases). This CDR3 has 13 amino acids. Trimming cost V 2 bases and J 8 bases, with 12 bases left between them. CDR1 and CDR2 from the germline V gene are ENHRY and SYGVKD.

The gene calls are TRBV2 and TRBJ1-6; 9 positions match TRBD1. This CDR3 region has 14 residues. V trimming: 6 bases; J trimming: 7 bases; junction bases outside the gene matches: 4. Germline assignment: CDR1 SNHLY and CDR2 FYNNEI. CDR3 sequence reads: CASRGQGLNSPLHF. The CDR3, as DNA: TGTGCCAGCAGGGGACAGGGCCTGAATTCACCCCTCCACTTT.

This chain links TRBV2 with TRBJ2-7; 11 positions match TRBD1. The CDR3 is 12 residues long. V trimming: 6 bases; J trimming: 7 bases; junction bases outside the gene matches: 2. CDR1 SNHLY and CDR2 FYNNEI come from the germline V gene. CDR3 loop: CASRRDRGEQYF. CDR3 DNA sequence: TGTGCCAGCAGGCGGGACAGGGGGGAGCAGTACTTC.

The V and J genes are TRBV12-3 or TRBV12-4 and TRBJ1-4, with D unclear. Trimming removed 6 bases at V and 8 bases at J, with 10 bases between. There are 12 residues in the CDR3. The DNA for the CDR3 is TGTGCCAGCAGCCTAGCCGGGGAAAAACTGTTTTTT. It codes for CASSLAGEKLFF.

This chain joins TRBV7-3 and TRBJ2-3; D is unclear. V lost 5 bases to trimming and J lost 6 bases, with 12 bases between them. The CDR3 loop spans 13 amino acids. Germline loops: CDR1 SGHTA, CDR2 FQGTGA. Here the CDR3 reads CASSPYVSDTQYF. The CDR3 bases are TGTGCCAGCAGCCCTTATGTTTCGGATACGCAGTATTTT. Combining the CDR3 with reference TRBV7-3 and TRBJ2-3 gives the whole variable domain GAGVSQTPSNKVTEKGKYVELRCDPISGHTALYWYRQSLGQGPEFLIYFQGTGAADDSGLPNDRFFAVRPEGSVSTLKIQRTERGDSAVYLCASSPYVSDTQYFGPGTRLTVL.

This clone appeared a single time. The chain employs TRBV6-5 and TRBJ2-1; D might be TRBD1 (6 bases). Germline lookup yields CDR1 MNHEY and CDR2 SVGAGI. This CDR3 has 15 amino acids. Trimming removed 6 bases from V and 4 bases from J, with 16 bases in between. This CDR3 is CASSPGGTLYNEQFF. In nucleotides, the CDR3 is TGTGCCAGCAGCCCGGGTGGGACACTATACAATGAGCAGTTCTTC.

The V and J genes are TRBV11-1 and TRBJ1-2, with TRBD1 matching 7 bases. V dropped 5 bases and J dropped 5; count of bases not matched to a gene: 8. This CDR3 has 14 amino acids. Germline V gene lookup returns CDR1 SGHAT and CDR2 FQDESV (reference sequence). The CDR3 loop is CASSPHTGEYGYTF. In DNA form, the CDR3 reads TGTGCCAGCAGCCCCCATACAGGGGAGTATGGCTACACCTTC.

This chain uses TRBV19 with TRBJ1-2; D is undetermined. Germline-derived CDR1 and CDR2 are LNHDA and SQIVND (reference sequence). CDR3 length: 13 amino acids. Trimming cost V 7 bases and J 5 bases, with 14 bases left between them. The chain's CDR3 is CASTPETHYGYTF. CDR3 in DNA: TGTGCCAGTACTCCTGAGACACATTATGGCTACACCTTC.

This clone is a singleton in its sample. The rearrangement uses TRBV7-2 and TRBJ2-1; TRBD1 is a possible D gene (6 bases). Trimming shortened V by 5 bases and J by 9 bases, and 8 bases separated the two germline ends. Germline V lookup: CDR1 SGHTA, CDR2 FQGNSA. The CDR3 length is 11 residues. DNA of the CDR3: TGTGCCAGCAGCAACAGGGTTGAGCAGTTCTTC. Its translation: CASSNRVEQFF.

Turning to this clone: The sample carries other DNA sequences with the same CDR3. The CDR3 DNA sequence: TGCGCCAGCAGCCAAGATCTTGGACGGGGAGATCAGCCCCAGCATTTT. It translates to CASSQDLGRGDQPQHF. The chain joins TRBV4-3 to TRBJ1-5, with D unresolved. CDR3 length: 16 residues. Trimming stripped 0 bases from V and 5 bases from J, with 14 bases between. Germline V CDR1 and CDR2: LGHNA, YSLEER.

The chain combines TRBV7-2 with TRBJ2-5, with TRBD2 matching 7 bases. The CDR3 covers 17 residues. V dropped 1 base and J dropped 0; count of bases not matched to a gene: 8. Germline V gene lookup returns CDR1 SGHTA and CDR2 FQGNSA. DNA for the CDR3: TGTGCCAGCAGCTTAGTAGCTTCGGGGGGACACCAAGAGACCCAGTACTTC. This sequence encodes CASSLVASGGHQETQYF.

The chain uses TRBV7-6 and TRBJ1-2, with 7 positions matching TRBD1. The CDR3 has 13 residues. V was clipped by 2 bases and J by 8 bases; unmatched bases: 5. Germline CDR1 reads SGHVS; CDR2 reads FNYEAQ. In nucleotides, the CDR3 is TGTGCCAGCAGCTTATCCGGACAGGAGGGCTACACCTTC. Residues: CASSLSGQEGYTF. The entire variable domain, with the rest obtained from reference TRBV7-6 and TRBJ1-2, is as follows: GAGVSQSPRYKVTKRGQDVALRCDPISGHVSLYWYRQALGQGPEFLTYFNYEAQQDKSGLPNDRFSAERPEGSISTLTIQRTEQRDSAMYRCASSLSGQEGYTFGSGTRLTVV.